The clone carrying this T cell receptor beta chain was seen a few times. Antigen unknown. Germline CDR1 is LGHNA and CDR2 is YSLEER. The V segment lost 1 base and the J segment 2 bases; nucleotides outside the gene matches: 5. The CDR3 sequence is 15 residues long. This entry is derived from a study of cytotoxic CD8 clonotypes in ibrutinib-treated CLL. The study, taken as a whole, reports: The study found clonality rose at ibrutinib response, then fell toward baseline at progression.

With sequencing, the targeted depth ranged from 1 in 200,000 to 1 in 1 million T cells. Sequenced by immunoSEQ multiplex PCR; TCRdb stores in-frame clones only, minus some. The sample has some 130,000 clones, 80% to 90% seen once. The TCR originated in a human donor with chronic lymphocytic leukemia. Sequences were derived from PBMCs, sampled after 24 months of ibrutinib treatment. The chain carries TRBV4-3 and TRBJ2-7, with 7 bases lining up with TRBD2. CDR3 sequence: CASSQAAGVAYEQYF. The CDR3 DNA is TGCGCCAGCAGCCAAGCGGCGGGGGTCGCCTACGAGCAGTACTTC.